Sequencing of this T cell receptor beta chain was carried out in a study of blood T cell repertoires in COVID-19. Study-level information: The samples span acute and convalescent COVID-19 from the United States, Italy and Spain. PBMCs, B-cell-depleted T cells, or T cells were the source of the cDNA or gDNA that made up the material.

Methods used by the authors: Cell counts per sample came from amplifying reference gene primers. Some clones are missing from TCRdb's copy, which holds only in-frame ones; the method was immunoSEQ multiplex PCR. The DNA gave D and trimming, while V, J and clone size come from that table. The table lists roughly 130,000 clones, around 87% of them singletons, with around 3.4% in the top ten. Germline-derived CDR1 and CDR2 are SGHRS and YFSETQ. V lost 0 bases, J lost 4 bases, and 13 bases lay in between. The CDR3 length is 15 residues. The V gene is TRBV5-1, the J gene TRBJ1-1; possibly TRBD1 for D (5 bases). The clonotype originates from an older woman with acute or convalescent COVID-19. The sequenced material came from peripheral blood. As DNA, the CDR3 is TGCGCCAGCAGCTTGGGGGAGGGGAGCGCCACTGAAGCTTTCTTT. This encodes CASSLGEGSATEAFF. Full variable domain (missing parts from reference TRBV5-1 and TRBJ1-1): KAGVTQTPRYLIKTRGQQVTLSCSPISGHRSVSWYQQTPGQGLQFLFEYFSETQRNKGNFPGRFSGRQFSNSRSEMNVSTLELGDSALYLCASSLGEGSATEAFFGQGTRLTVV.